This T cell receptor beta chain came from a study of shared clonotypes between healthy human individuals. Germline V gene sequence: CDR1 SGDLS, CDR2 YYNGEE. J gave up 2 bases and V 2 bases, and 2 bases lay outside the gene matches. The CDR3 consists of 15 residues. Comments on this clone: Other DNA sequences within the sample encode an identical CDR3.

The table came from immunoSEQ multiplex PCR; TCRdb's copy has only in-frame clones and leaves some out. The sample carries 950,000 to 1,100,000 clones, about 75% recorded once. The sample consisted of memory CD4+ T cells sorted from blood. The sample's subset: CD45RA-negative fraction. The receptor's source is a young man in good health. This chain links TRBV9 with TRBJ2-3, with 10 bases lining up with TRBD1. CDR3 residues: CASSVGTGDTDTQYF. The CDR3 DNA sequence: TGTGCCAGCAGCGTCGGGACAGGGGACACAGATACGCAGTATTTT.